There are a few counts of the clone carrying this TCR beta chain. One entry per CDR3 protein, called by TCRdb with MiXCR from the PCR reads. The sample has approximately 84,000 distinct CDR3 sequences; about 54% are singletons. The data are from a study of CDR3 diversity in severe acne. V was pared by 4 bases and J by 3 bases, with 11 bases between. The V gene's germline CDR1 is SGHKS and CDR2 YYEKEE (reference sequence). The CDR3 contains 13 residues. The receptor's source is a male donor in good health, without acne. This chain joins TRBV5-5 and TRBJ2-7, with D unresolved. Sample: blood. The CDR3 sequence: CASSPPSLYEQYF. The CDR3 DNA reads TGTGCCAGCAGCCCTCCCTCGCTCTACGAGCAGTACTTC.